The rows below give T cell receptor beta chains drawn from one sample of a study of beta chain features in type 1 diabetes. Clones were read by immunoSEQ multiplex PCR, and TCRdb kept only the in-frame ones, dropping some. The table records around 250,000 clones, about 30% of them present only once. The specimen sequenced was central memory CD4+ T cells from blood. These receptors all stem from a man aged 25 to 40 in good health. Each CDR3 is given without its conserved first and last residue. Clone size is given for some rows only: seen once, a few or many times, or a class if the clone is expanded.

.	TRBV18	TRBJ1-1	ASSPMGGAFTEAF
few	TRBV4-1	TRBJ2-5	ASSQVESGTETQY
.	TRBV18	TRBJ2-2	ASSYRDRDTGELF
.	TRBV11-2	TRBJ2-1	ASSLDRHTYNEQF
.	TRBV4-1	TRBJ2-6	ASSQDSGESLSGANVLT
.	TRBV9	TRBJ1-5	ASSVEEGGQPQH
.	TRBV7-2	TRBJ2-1	ASSLRARPEQF
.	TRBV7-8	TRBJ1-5	ASSLGAGTNQPQH
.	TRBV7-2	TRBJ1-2	ASSLGGGGALVGYT
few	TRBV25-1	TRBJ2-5	ASSGNRGETQY
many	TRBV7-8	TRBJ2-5	ASSMLAAGETQY
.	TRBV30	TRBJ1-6	AWSRAQNYNSPLH
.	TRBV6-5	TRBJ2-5	ASSLTFSGRGETQY
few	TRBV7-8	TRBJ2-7	ASSLAPLKGEQY
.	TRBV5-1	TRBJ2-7	ASSLEGGSYEQY
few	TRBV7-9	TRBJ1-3	ASSLFPDSGNTIY
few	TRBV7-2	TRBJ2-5	ASSPPAGGRETQY
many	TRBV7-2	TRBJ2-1	ASSLFGTPSYNEQF
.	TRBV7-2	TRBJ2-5	ASSFYRGSGETQY
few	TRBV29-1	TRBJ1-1	SARTYNTEAF
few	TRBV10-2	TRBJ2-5	ASSVGAKTQY
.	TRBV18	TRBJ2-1	ASSNNQGSYNEQF
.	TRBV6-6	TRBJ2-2	ATKPREKDTGELF
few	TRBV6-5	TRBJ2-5	ASKGTTPGETQY
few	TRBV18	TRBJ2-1	ASSPLLNEQF
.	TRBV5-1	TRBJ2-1	ASSLEARGEQF
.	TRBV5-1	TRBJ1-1	ASSPGQGKTEAF
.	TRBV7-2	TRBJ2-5	ASSRGTSGQETQY
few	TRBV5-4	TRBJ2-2	ASSTGLSGGNTGELF